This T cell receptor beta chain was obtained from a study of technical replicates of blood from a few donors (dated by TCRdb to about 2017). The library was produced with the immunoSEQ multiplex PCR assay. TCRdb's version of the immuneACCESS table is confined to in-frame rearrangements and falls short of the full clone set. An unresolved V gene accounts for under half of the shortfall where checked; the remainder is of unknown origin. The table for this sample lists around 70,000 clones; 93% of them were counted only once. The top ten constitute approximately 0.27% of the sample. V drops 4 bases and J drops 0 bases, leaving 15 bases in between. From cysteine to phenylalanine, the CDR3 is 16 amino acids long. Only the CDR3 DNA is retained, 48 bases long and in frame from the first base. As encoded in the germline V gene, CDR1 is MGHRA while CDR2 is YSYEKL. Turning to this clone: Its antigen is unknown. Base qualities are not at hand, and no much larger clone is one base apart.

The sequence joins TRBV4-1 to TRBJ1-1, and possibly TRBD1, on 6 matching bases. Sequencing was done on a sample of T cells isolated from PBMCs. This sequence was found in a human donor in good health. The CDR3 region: CASSPGSGTLNTEAFF. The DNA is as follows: TGCGCCAGCAGCCCCGGGTCAGGGACACTGAACACTGAAGCTTTCTTT.